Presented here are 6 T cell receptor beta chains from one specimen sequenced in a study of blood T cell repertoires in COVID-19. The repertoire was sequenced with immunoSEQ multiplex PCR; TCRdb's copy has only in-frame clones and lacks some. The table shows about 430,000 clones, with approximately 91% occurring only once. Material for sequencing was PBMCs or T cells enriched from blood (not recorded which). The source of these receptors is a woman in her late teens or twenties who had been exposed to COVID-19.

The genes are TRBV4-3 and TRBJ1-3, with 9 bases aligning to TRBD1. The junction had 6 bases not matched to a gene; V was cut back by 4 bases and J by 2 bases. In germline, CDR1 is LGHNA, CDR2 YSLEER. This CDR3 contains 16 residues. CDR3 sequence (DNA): TGCGCCAGCAGCCGAAACAGGGGGCTAACTGGAAACACCATATATTTT. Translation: CASSRNRGLTGNTIYF.

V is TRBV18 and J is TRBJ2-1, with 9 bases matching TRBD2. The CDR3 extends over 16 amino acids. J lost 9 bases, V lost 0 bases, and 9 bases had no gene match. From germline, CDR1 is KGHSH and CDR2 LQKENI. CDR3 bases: TGTGCCAGCTCACCACCGACACTAGCGGGTTTTGGTGAGCAGTTCTTC. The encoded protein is CASSPPTLAGFGEQFF.

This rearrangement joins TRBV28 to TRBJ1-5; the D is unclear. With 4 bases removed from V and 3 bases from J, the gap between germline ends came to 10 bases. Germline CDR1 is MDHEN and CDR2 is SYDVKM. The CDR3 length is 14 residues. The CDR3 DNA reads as TGTGCCAGCAGTTCCCCCGCGTCCAATCAGCCCCAGCATTTT. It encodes CASSSPASNQPQHF.

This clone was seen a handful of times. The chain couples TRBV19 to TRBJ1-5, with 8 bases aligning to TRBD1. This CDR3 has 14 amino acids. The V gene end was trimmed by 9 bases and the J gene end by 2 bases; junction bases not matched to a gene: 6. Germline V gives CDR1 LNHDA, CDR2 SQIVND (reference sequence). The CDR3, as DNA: TGTGCCAGCCTACAGGGGGTGGGCAATCAGCCCCAGCATTTT. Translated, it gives CASLQGVGNQPQHF.

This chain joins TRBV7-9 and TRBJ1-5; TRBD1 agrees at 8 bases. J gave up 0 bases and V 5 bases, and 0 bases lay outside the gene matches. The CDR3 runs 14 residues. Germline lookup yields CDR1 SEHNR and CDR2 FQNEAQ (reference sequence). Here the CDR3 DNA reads TGTGCCAGCAGCGACAGGGGTAGCAATCAGCCCCAGCATTTT. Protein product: CASSDRGSNQPQHF.

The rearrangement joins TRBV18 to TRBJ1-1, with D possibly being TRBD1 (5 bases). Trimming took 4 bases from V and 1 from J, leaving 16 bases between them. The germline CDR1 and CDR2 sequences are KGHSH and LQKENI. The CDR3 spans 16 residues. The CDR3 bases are TGTGCCAGCTCACTGTACCGGGGGGGATCGAACACTGAAGCTTTCTTT. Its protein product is CASSLYRGGSNTEAFF.